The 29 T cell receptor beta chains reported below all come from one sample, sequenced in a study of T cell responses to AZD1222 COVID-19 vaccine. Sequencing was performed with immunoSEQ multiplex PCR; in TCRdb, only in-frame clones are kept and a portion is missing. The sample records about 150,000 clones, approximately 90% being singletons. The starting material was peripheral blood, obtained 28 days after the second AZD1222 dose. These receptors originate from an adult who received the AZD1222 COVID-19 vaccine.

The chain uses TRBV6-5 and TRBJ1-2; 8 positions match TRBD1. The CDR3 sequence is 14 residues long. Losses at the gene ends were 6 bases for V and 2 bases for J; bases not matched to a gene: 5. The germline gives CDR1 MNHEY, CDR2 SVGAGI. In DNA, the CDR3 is TGTGCCAGCAGAGACAGGGGCCAAAACTATGGCTACACCTTC. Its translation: CASRDRGQNYGYTF.

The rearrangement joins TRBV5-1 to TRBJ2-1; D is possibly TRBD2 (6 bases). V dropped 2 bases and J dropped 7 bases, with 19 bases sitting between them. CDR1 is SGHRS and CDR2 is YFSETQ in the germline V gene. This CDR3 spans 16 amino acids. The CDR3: CASSFDPGGLTNEQFF. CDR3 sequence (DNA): TGCGCCAGCAGCTTCGACCCCGGGGGTCTGACTAATGAGCAGTTCTTC.

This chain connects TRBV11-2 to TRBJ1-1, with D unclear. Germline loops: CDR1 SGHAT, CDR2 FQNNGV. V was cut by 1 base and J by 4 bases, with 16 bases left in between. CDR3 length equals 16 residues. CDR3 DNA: TGTGCCAGCAGCTTAGGAGATAGTTCCCTGCCCACTGAAGCTTTCTTT. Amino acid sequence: CASSLGDSSLPTEAFF. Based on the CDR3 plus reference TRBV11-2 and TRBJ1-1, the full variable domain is EAGVAQSPRYKIIEKRQSVAFWCNPISGHATLYWYQQILGQGPKLLIQFQNNGVVDDSQLPKDRFSAERLKGVDSTLKIQPAKLEDSAVYLCASSLGDSSLPTEAFFGQGTRLTVV.

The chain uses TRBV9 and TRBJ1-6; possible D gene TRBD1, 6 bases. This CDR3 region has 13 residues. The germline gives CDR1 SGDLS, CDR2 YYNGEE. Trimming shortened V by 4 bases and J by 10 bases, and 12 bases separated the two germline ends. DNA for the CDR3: TGTGCCAGCAGCCCCAGGGGCGGATCACCCCTCCACTTT. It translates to CASSPRGGSPLHF.

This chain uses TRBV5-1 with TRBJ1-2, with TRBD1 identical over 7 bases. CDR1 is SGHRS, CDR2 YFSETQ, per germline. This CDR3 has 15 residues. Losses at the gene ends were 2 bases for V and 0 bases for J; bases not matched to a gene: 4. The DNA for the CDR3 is TGCGCCAGCAGCTTCCAGGGGGGCGCTAACTATGGCTACACCTTC. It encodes CASSFQGGANYGYTF.

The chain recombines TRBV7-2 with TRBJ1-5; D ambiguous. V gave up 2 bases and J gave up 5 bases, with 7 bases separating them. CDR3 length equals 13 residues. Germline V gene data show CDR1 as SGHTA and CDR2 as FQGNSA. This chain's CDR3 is CASSLFFDQPQHF. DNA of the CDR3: TGTGCCAGCAGCTTATTTTTCGATCAGCCCCAGCATTTT.

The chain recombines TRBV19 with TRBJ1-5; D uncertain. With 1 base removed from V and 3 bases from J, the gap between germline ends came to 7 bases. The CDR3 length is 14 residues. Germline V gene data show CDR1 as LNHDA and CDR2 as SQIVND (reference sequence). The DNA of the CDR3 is TGTGCCAGTAGTATAGGCCAGCTCAATCAGCCCCAGCATTTT. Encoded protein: CASSIGQLNQPQHF.

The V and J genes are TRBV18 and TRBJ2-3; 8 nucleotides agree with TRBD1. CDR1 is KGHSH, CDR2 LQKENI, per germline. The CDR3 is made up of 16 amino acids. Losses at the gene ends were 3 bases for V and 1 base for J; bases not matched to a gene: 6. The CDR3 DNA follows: TGTGCCAGCTCACCGTCGCAGGGGGCGGGCACAGATACGCAGTATTTT. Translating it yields CASSPSQGAGTDTQYF.

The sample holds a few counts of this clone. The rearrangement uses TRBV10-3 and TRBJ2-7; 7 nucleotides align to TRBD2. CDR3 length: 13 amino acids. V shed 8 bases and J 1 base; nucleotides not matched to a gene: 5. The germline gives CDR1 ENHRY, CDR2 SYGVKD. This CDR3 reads CAILGLPSYEQYF. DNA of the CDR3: TGTGCCATCCTGGGACTACCTTCCTACGAGCAGTACTTC.

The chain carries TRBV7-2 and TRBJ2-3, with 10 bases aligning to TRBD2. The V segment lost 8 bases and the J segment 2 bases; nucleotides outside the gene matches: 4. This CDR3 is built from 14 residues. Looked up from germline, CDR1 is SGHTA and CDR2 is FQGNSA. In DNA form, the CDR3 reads TGTGCCAGCCGGCTAGCGGGGGTCACAGATACGCAGTATTTT. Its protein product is CASRLAGVTDTQYF.

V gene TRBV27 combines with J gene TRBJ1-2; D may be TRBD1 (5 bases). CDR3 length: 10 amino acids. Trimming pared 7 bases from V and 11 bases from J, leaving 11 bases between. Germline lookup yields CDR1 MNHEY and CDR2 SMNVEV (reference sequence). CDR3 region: CASIPRGYTF. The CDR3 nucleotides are TGTGCCAGCATCCCAAGGGGTTACACCTTC.

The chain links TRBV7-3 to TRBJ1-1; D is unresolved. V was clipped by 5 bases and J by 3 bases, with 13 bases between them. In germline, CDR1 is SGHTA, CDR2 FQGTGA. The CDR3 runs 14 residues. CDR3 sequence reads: CASSVGGEYTEAFF. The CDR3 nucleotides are TGTGCCAGCAGCGTAGGCGGCGAGTACACTGAAGCTTTCTTT.

The CDR3 reads CASSLAGLALNEQFF. CDR3 DNA: TGTGCCAGCAGCTTAGCCGGACTAGCCCTTAATGAGCAGTTCTTC. V gene TRBV7-2 combines with J gene TRBJ2-1; 8 bases align to TRBD2. Germline trimming cut 0 bases from V and 7 bases from J; bases unmatched to any gene: 5. CDR1 and CDR2 from the germline V gene are SGHTA and FQGNSA. The CDR3 extends over 15 amino acids.

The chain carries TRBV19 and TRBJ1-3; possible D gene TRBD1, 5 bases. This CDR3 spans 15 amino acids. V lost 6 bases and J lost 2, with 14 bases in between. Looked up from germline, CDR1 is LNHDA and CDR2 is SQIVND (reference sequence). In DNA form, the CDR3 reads TGTGCCAGTAGGTCCCCCGGGGGGGCTGGAAACACCATATATTTT. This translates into CASRSPGGAGNTIYF.

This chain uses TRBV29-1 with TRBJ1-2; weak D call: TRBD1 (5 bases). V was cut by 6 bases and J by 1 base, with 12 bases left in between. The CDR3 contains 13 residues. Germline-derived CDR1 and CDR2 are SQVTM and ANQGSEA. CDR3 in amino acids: CSVGTDVNYGYTF. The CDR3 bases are TGCAGCGTGGGGACTGACGTTAACTATGGCTACACCTTC.

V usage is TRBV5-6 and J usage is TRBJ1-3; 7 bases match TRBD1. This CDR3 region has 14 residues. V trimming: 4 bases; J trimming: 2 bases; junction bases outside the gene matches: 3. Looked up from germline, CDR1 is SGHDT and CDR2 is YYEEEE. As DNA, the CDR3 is TGTGCCAGCAGCAGGGGACAGCCTGGAAACACCATATATTTT. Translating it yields CASSRGQPGNTIYF.

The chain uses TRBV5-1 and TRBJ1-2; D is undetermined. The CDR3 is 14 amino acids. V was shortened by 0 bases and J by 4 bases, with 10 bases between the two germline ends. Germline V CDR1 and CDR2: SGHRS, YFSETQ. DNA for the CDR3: TGCGCCAGCAGCTTGGAAGGGCAGCCCTATGGCTACACCTTC. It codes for CASSLEGQPYGYTF.

Here the CDR3 reads CASSLTGGNTIYF. In DNA, the CDR3 is TGTGCCAGCAGTTTGACAGGGGGAAACACCATATATTTT. The chain joins TRBV28 to TRBJ1-3, with 7 bases matching TRBD1. CDR1 MDHEN and CDR2 SYDVKM come from the germline V gene. Unmatched junction bases numbered 0, after V lost 3 bases and J lost 4 bases. The CDR3 loop spans 13 amino acids. The variable domain in full, completed from reference TRBV28 and TRBJ1-3, reads DVKVTQSSRYLVKRTGEKVFLECVQDMDHENMFWYRQDPGLGLRLIYFSYDVKMKEKGDIPEGYSVSREKKERFSLILESASTNQTSMYLCASSLTGGNTIYFGEGSWLTVV.

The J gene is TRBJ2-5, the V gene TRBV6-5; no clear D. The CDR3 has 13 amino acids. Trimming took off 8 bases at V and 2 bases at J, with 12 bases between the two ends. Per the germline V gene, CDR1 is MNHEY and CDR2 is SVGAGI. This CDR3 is CASDLWGQETQYF. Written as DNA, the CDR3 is TGTGCCAGCGACCTCTGGGGACAAGAGACCCAGTACTTC.

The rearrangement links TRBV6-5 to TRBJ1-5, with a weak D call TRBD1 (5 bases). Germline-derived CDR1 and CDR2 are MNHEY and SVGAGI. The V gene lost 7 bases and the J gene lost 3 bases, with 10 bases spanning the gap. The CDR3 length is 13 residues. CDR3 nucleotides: TGTGCCAGCAAGGGGCGGAACAATCAGCCCCAGCATTTT. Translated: CASKGRNNQPQHF.

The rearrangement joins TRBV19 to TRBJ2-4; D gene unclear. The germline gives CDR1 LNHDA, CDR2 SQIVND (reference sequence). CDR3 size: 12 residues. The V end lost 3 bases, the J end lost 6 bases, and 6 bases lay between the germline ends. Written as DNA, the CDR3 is TGTGCCAGTAGTATTCTCGGAAACATTCAGTACTTC. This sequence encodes CASSILGNIQYF. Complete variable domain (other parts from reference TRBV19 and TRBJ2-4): DGGITQSPKYLFRKEGQNVTLSCEQNLNHDAMYWYRQDPGQGLRLIYYSQIVNDFQKGDIAEGYSVSREKKESFPLTVTSAQKNPTAFYLCASSILGNIQYFGAGTRLSVL.

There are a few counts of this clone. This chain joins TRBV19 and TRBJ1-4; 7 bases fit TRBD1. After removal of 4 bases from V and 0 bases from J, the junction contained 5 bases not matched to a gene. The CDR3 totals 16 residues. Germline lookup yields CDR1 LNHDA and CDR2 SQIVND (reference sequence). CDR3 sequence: CASSKQGQTTNEKLFF. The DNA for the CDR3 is TGTGCCAGTAGTAAACAGGGGCAAACAACTAATGAAAAACTGTTTTTT.

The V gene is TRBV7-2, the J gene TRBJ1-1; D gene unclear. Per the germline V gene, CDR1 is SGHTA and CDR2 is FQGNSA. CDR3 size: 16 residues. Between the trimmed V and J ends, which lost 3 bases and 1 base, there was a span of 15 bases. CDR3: CASSLGNRGTNTEAFF. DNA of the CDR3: TGTGCCAGCAGCTTGGGGAATCGGGGAACGAACACTGAAGCTTTCTTT.

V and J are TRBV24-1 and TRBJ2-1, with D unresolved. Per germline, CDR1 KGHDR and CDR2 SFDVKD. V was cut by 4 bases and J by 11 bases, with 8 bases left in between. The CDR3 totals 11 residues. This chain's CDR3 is CATSEGWQQFF. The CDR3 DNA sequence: TGTGCCACCAGTGAGGGCTGGCAGCAGTTCTTC.

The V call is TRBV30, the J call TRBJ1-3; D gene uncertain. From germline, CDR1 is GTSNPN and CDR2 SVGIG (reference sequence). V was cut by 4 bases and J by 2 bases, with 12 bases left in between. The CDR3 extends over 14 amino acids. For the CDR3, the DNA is TGTGCCTGGATGGTGGGGTACGCTGGAAACACCATATATTTT. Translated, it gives CAWMVGYAGNTIYF.

The CDR3 DNA reads TGTGCCAGCAGTTTTAGTCAGGGCGAAGCTTTCTTT. Protein sequence: CASSFSQGEAFF. The genes are TRBV12-3 or TRBV12-4 and TRBJ1-1, with a tentative D call TRBD1 (5 bases). CDR3 length: 12 residues. With 3 bases removed from V and 8 bases from J, the gap between germline ends came to 10 bases.

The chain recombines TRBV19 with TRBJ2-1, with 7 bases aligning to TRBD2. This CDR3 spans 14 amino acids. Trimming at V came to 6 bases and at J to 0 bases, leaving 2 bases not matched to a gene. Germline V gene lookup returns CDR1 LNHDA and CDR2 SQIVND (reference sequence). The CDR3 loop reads CASSGRTSYNEQFF. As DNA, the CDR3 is TGTGCCAGTAGCGGGAGGACCTCCTACAATGAGCAGTTCTTC.

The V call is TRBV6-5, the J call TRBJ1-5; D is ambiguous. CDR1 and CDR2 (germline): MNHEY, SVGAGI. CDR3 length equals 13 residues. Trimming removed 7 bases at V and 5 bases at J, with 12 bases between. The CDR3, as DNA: TGTGCCAGCACCGAGTGGGGAGATCAGCCCCAGCATTTT. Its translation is CASTEWGDQPQHF.

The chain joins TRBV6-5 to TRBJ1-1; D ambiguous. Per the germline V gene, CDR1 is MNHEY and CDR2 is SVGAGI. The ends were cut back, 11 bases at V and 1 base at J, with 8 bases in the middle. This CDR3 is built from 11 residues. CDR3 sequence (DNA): TGTGCCTCTCTAGGGAACACTGAAGCTTTCTTT. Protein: CASLGNTEAFF.